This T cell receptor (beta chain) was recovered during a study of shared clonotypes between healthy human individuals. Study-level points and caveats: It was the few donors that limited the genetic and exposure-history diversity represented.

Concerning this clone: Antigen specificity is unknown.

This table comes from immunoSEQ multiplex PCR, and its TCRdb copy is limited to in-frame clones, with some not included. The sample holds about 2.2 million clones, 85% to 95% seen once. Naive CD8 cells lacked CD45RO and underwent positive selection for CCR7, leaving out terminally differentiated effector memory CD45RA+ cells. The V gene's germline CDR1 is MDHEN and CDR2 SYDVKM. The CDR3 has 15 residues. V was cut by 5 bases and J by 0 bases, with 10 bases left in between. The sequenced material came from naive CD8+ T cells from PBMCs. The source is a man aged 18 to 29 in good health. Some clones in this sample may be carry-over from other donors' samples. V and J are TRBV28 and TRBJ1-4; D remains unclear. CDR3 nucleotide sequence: TGTGCCAGCAGTGCAGCCCCTACAACTAATGAAAAACTGTTTTTT. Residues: CASSAAPTTNEKLFF. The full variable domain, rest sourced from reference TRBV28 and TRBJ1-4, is DVKVTQSSRYLVKRTGEKVFLECVQDMDHENMFWYRQDPGLGLRLIYFSYDVKMKEKGDIPEGYSVSREKKERFSLILESASTNQTSMYLCASSAAPTTNEKLFFGSGTQLSVL.